This T cell receptor beta chain is from a study of T cells in Graves' hyperthyroidism and ophthalmopathy. General study results and limits: Stable hyperthyroidism was told apart from ophthalmopathy by a model built on 13 V-J features. The model identified upcoming ophthalmopathy a median around 6 months ahead of onset.

Exclusions: uncontrolled infection, other autoimmune disease, pregnancy, lactation. Each 10 ml fresh peripheral blood draw supplied the PBMCs. This clonotype was detected ten times or more. What it recognizes is unknown. TCR beta CDR3 region amplification was performed from RNA transcripts. First-round RT-PCR of the TCR CDR3 relied on the HTBI primer set. TCRdb ran MiXCR on the multiplex PCR reads and lists one entry per CDR3 protein. The sample yields about 480,000 distinct CDR3 sequences, 14% seen once. Input material: blood. The origin of this receptor is a woman aged 18-29 years with Graves' hyperthyroidism.

CDR3 in DNA: TGTGCCAGCAAAGTTTTAGTCAGCCTCTCCTCTGGAAACACCATATATTTT. Translated: CASKVLVSLSSGNTIYF. The chain carries TRBV2 and TRBJ1-3; D unresolved. The germline V gene encodes CDR1 SNHLY and CDR2 FYNNEI. The V gene lost 7 bases and the J gene lost 0 bases, with 19 bases spanning the gap. The CDR3 has 17 amino acids.